This TCR beta chain was documented in a study of T cells in Graves' hyperthyroidism and ophthalmopathy. Amplified TCR beta CDR3 regions derived from RNA transcripts. Using the HTBI primer set, a first-round RT-PCR was run on the TCR CDR3. TCRdb itself ran the multiplex PCR reads through MiXCR, one entry per CDR3 protein. The table shows almost 250,000 distinct CDR3 sequences, with roughly a quarter occurring only once. This clonotype showed up many times. Ophthalmopathy patients all had a Clinical Activity Score of at least 3, a NOSPECS grade of at least 4 and disease under 3 months old. A patient was excluded if there was uncontrolled infection, other autoimmune disease, pregnancy or lactation. Extraction of PBMCs used 8.5 to 10 ml of fresh peripheral blood. This clonotype was obtained from a woman aged 40 to 49 with Graves' ophthalmopathy. Material for sequencing was blood.

The CDR3 bases are TGTGCCAGCAGCCCCACACCCTACGAGCAGTACTTC. Encoded protein: CASSPTPYEQYF. The J gene is TRBJ2-7, the V gene TRBV6-5; D gene ambiguous. V dropped 6 bases and J dropped 2 bases, with 8 bases sitting between them. The CDR3 contains 12 residues. Germline CDR1 reads MNHEY; CDR2 reads SVGAGI.